The 9 T cell receptor beta chains given below trace back to one sample, sequenced in a study of shared clonotypes between healthy human individuals. Generated by immunoSEQ multiplex PCR, the TCRdb table keeps only in-frame clones and is missing some. The data show 2 million to 3 million clones, with 80% to 95% seen just once and approximately 0.36% held by the top ten. Sequencing input: naive CD4+ T cells from PBMCs. Subset noted: CD45RA+ positively selected. All receptors come from a man younger than 35 in good health. Some clones in this sample may be carry-over from other donors' samples.

The genes are TRBV10-3 and TRBJ2-7; 8 positions agree with TRBD1. The CDR3 extends over 14 amino acids. After removal of 4 bases from V and 5 bases from J, the junction contained 7 bases not matched to a gene. Looked up from germline, CDR1 is ENHRY and CDR2 is SYGVKD. This CDR3 is CAISATAGGDEQYF. CDR3 nucleotides: TGTGCCATCAGTGCTACGGCAGGGGGCGACGAGCAGTACTTC.

The V and J genes are TRBV5-1 and TRBJ1-4; a weak D match, TRBD1 (5 bases). The germline CDR1 and CDR2 sequences are SGHRS and YFSETQ. With 6 bases removed from V and 8 bases from J, the gap between germline ends came to 17 bases. CDR3 length equals 14 residues. Written as DNA, the CDR3 is TGCGCCAGCACCAGGGACGCCCCGAGGGAAAAACTGTTTTTT. It translates to CASTRDAPREKLFF. The full variable domain, with the rest looked up from reference TRBV5-1 and TRBJ1-4, is KAGVTQTPRYLIKTRGQQVTLSCSPISGHRSVSWYQQTPGQGLQFLFEYFSETQRNKGNFPGRFSGRQFSNSRSEMNVSTLELGDSALYLCASTRDAPREKLFFGSGTQLSVL.

The CDR3 region is CATSSRTGVTGELFF. The CDR3 region has the DNA TGTGCCACCAGCAGCCGAACGGGGGTGACCGGGGAGCTGTTTTTT. The gene calls are TRBV15 and TRBJ2-2, with D maybe TRBD2 (6 bases). The CDR3 extends over 15 amino acids. CDR1 and CDR2 (germline): LNHNV, YYDKDF (reference sequence). Trimming shortened V by 3 bases and J by 5 bases, and 13 bases separated the two germline ends.

The chain links TRBV9 to TRBJ1-1; D possibly corresponds to TRBD1 (5 bases). The CDR3 extends over 13 amino acids. Trimming removed 3 bases at V and 6 bases at J, with 12 bases between. CDR1 and CDR2 from the germline V gene are SGDLS and YYNGEE. The CDR3: CASSAQGWAEAFF. The DNA of the CDR3 is TGTGCCAGCAGCGCGCAGGGTTGGGCTGAAGCTTTCTTT.

Of note for this clone: One end of the junction fails to match germline, which may point to a read error. The J gene is TRBJ1-4, the V gene TRBV10-1; D gene ambiguous. Germline V gene sequence: CDR1 WNHNN, CDR2 SYGVQD (reference sequence). This CDR3 has 9 amino acids. CDR3 region: CASGGPEVF. The CDR3 DNA is TGCGCCAGCGGCGGACCAGAAGTCTTT.

The chain links TRBV30 to TRBJ2-1; 7 bases fit TRBD2. The junction had 16 bases not matched to a gene; V was cut back by 2 bases and J by 6 bases. The CDR3 sequence is 17 residues long. CDR1 and CDR2 from the germline V gene are GTSNPN and SVGIG (reference sequence). The CDR3 loop reads CAWSNRRILARGNEQFF. CDR3 sequence (DNA): TGTGCCTGGAGTAATAGGAGGATACTAGCGCGGGGCAATGAGCAGTTCTTC.

This chain joins TRBV7-9 and TRBJ1-3; possible D gene TRBD1, 6 bases. The CDR3 extends over 17 amino acids. Germline V gives CDR1 SEHNR, CDR2 FQNEAQ (reference sequence). V lost 1 base and J 2 bases, leaving 15 bases between the germline ends. The CDR3 spells CASSLGFVGGTGNTIYF. The CDR3 nucleotides are TGTGCCAGCAGCTTAGGTTTTGTCGGGGGCACTGGAAACACCATATATTTT. Together with reference TRBV7-9 and TRBJ1-3, the CDR3 gives the full variable domain: DTGVSQNPRHKITKRGQNVTFRCDPISEHNRLYWYRQTLGQGPEFLTYFQNEAQLEKSRLLSDRFSAERPKGSFSTLEIQRTEQGDSAMYLCASSLGFVGGTGNTIYFGEGSWLTVV.

In DNA form, the CDR3 reads TGTGCCAGCAGCCACGGGGTCGGAGGCGCGGGTGTTTTCGGAAACACCATATATTTT. It codes for CASSHGVGGAGVFGNTIYF. This chain joins TRBV9 and TRBJ1-3, with D hard to call. The V end was cut by 4 bases, the J end by 4 bases, with 27 bases between. CDR3 length equals 19 residues. Germline V lookup: CDR1 SGDLS, CDR2 YYNGEE. Full variable domain (missing parts from reference TRBV9 and TRBJ1-3): DSGVTQTPKHLITATGQRVTLRCSPRSGDLSVYWYQQSLDQGLQFLIQYYNGEERAKGNILERFSAQQFPDLHSELNLSSLELGDSALYFCASSHGVGGAGVFGNTIYFGEGSWLTVV.

This clone was seen once. The chain links TRBV28 to TRBJ2-3; 11 bases are shared with TRBD2. Looked up from germline, CDR1 is MDHEN and CDR2 is SYDVKM. The CDR3 contains 18 residues. The junction had 8 bases not matched to a gene; V was cut back by 3 bases and J by 0 bases. CDR3 in amino acids: CASSLYGTSGGSTDTQYF. The CDR3 coding sequence is TGTGCCAGCAGTTTGTATGGGACTAGCGGAGGGAGCACAGATACGCAGTATTTT.